These 29 T cell receptor beta chains were all obtained from the same sample, sequenced in a study of graft-versus-host responses after intestinal transplantation. For these receptors, no antigen is known. Clones were read by immunoSEQ multiplex PCR, and TCRdb kept only the in-frame ones, dropping some. The sample comprises about 35,000 clones, 93% of which are singletons, and under 25% rests with the top ten. Here the sequenced sample was unstimulated CD8+ T cells sorted from spleen or lymph node cells, taken before transplant. The receptor source for this set is a human donor who was the organ donor for an intestinal transplant.

J is TRBJ2-1 and V is TRBV7-2; 13 nucleotides align to TRBD2. Trimming cost V 2 bases and J 5 bases; bases outside gene matches: 12. CDR1 is SGHTA and CDR2 is FQGNSA in the germline V gene. CDR3 length: 19 residues. CDR3 DNA sequence: TGTGCCAGCAGCTTACGGACTAGCGGGAGCTACTTGGCTCACAATGAGCAGTTCTTC. It specifies CASSLRTSGSYLAHNEQFF.

This chain links TRBV11-1 with TRBJ2-3; TRBD1 might be the D (6 bases). The length of the CDR3 is 16 residues. From germline, CDR1 is SGHAT and CDR2 FQDESV (reference sequence). V was trimmed by 5 bases and J by 0 bases, leaving 15 bases between them. The CDR3 region is CASSVISGVSTDTQYF. CDR3 sequence (DNA): TGTGCCAGCAGCGTTATCTCAGGGGTTAGCACAGATACGCAGTATTTT. Complete variable domain (other parts from reference TRBV11-1 and TRBJ2-3): EAEVAQSPRYKITEKSQAVAFWCDPISGHATLYWYRQILGQGPELLVQFQDESVVDDSQLPKDRFSAERLKGVDSTLKIQPAELGDSAMYLCASSVISGVSTDTQYFGPGTRLTVL.

The chain couples TRBV28 to TRBJ2-1; possible D gene TRBD1, 5 bases. The germline V and J ends were trimmed by 2 bases and 6 bases, with 26 bases remaining between them. Looked up from germline, CDR1 is MDHEN and CDR2 is SYDVKM. The CDR3 is 19 residues long. CDR3 amino acids: CASSLEPLSIPLRGNEQFF. The CDR3 DNA reads TGTGCCAGCAGTTTAGAGCCATTGAGTATCCCGTTAAGGGGCAATGAGCAGTTCTTC.

The CDR3 sequence is CASSLAGTGNTEAFF. The DNA for the CDR3 is TGCGCCAGCAGCTTGGCCGGGACAGGGAACACTGAAGCTTTCTTT. The chain couples TRBV5-1 to TRBJ1-1, with TRBD1 matching 8 bases. CDR1 and CDR2 from the germline V gene are SGHRS and YFSETQ. Germline trimming cut 0 bases from V and 1 base from J; bases unmatched to any gene: 2. CDR3 size: 15 residues.

The V gene is TRBV4-3, the J gene TRBJ2-1; 12 bases are shared with TRBD2. The CDR3 contains 16 residues. Germline lookup yields CDR1 LGHNA and CDR2 YSLEER. Unmatched junction bases numbered 6, after V lost 4 bases and J lost 5 bases. The CDR3 spells CASSLALAGGHNEQFF. DNA for the CDR3: TGCGCCAGCAGCCTAGCCCTAGCGGGAGGGCACAATGAGCAGTTCTTC.

The chain recombines TRBV11-2 with TRBJ2-3, with D unclear. Trimming stripped 0 bases from V and 0 bases from J, with 7 bases between. Looked up from germline, CDR1 is SGHAT and CDR2 is FQNNGV. There are 15 residues in the CDR3. CDR3 sequence (DNA): TGTGCCAGCAGCTTAGACCCATTTAGCACAGATACGCAGTATTTT. It encodes CASSLDPFSTDTQYF. Full variable domain (remainder filled in from reference TRBV11-2 and TRBJ2-3): EAGVAQSPRYKIIEKRQSVAFWCNPISGHATLYWYQQILGQGPKLLIQFQNNGVVDDSQLPKDRFSAERLKGVDSTLKIQPAKLEDSAVYLCASSLDPFSTDTQYFGPGTRLTVL.

For the CDR3, the DNA is TGCGCCAGCAGCCAAACGAGGGCACAGGGGGTTTCGGGCGGGGAGCTGTTTTTT. Translated, it gives CASSQTRAQGVSGGELFF. The chain uses TRBV4-3 and TRBJ2-2, with 8 bases lining up with TRBD1. CDR1 is LGHNA and CDR2 is YSLEER in the germline V gene. V dropped 2 bases and J dropped 7; count of bases not matched to a gene: 15. CDR3 size: 18 residues.

The gene calls are TRBV19 and TRBJ1-1; the D is unclear. Germline CDR1 reads LNHDA; CDR2 reads SQIVND (reference sequence). V was shortened by 6 bases and J by 1 base, with 15 bases between the two germline ends. The CDR3 totals 15 residues. The CDR3 here is CASRPSGSGNTEAFF. CDR3 nucleotides: TGTGCCAGTAGACCCTCGGGCTCGGGGAACACTGAAGCTTTCTTT.

The CDR3 nucleotides read TGTGCCAGTAGTATAGATGGGGACCCAGATTACGAGCAGTACTTC. Its translation: CASSIDGDPDYEQYF. The chain couples TRBV19 to TRBJ2-7; D might be TRBD1 or TRBD2, each matching 5 bases. CDR1 and CDR2 (germline): LNHDA, SQIVND (reference sequence). The CDR3 runs to 15 residues. V lost 0 bases and J lost 4, with 13 bases in between. The full variable domain, its missing parts supplied by reference TRBV19 and TRBJ2-7, is DGGITQSPKYLFRKEGQNVTLSCEQNLNHDAMYWYRQDPGQGLRLIYYSQIVNDFQKGDIAEGYSVSREKKESFPLTVTSAQKNPTAFYLCASSIDGDPDYEQYFGPGTRLTVT.

The chain recombines TRBV9 with TRBJ2-1; 12 bases map to TRBD2. The germline V gene has CDR1 SGDLS and CDR2 YYNGEE. This CDR3 is 17 amino acids long. The ends lost 3 bases at V and 0 bases at J; junction bases unmatched: 4. The DNA of the CDR3 is TGTGCCAGCAGCGCTCAGACTAGCGGGAGCTCCTACAATGAGCAGTTCTTC. This translates into CASSAQTSGSSYNEQFF.

The chain links TRBV5-1 to TRBJ2-1; 8 positions agree with TRBD2. Germline-derived CDR1 and CDR2 are SGHRS and YFSETQ. V shed 8 bases and J 6 bases; nucleotides not matched to a gene: 16. The CDR3 sequence is 16 residues long. The CDR3 DNA reads TGCGCCAGTGGATTCTTTCCGGGACTAGAGGCCAATGAGCAGTTCTTC. It codes for CASGFFPGLEANEQFF. Together with reference TRBV5-1 and TRBJ2-1, the CDR3 gives the full variable domain: KAGVTQTPRYLIKTRGQQVTLSCSPISGHRSVSWYQQTPGQGLQFLFEYFSETQRNKGNFPGRFSGRQFSNSRSEMNVSTLELGDSALYLCASGFFPGLEANEQFFGPGTRLTVL.

The chain links TRBV2 to TRBJ2-1, with D perhaps matching TRBD1 or TRBD2 (5 bases each). CDR1 SNHLY and CDR2 FYNNEI come from the germline V gene. The CDR3 runs to 16 residues. Trimming took off 0 bases at V and 0 bases at J, with 9 bases between the two ends. The CDR3 reads CASSEAKGSSYNEQFF. The CDR3 DNA reads TGTGCCAGCAGTGAAGCGAAGGGGAGCTCCTACAATGAGCAGTTCTTC.

The V gene is TRBV6-5, the J gene TRBJ2-3; D is perhaps TRBD1 or TRBD2 (5 bases each). Germline lookup yields CDR1 MNHEY and CDR2 SVGAGI. Trimming shortened V by 0 bases and J by 10 bases, and 11 bases separated the two germline ends. The CDR3 has 13 residues. The CDR3 loop reads CASSYSGERAQYF. CDR3 sequence (DNA): TGTGCCAGCAGTTACTCGGGGGAACGAGCGCAGTATTTT.

The V and J genes are TRBV19 and TRBJ2-2; a possible D gene is TRBD1 (5 bases). CDR3 size: 12 residues. Trimming left V 8 bases short and J 4 bases short, with 8 bases between. CDR1 is LNHDA and CDR2 is SQIVND in the germline V gene (reference sequence). The chain's CDR3 is CASLTVTGELFF. The CDR3 DNA reads TGTGCCAGTTTGACAGTCACCGGGGAGCTGTTTTTT.

The DNA for the CDR3 is TGTGCCAGCAGCGCCGGCAGTGGCCCGAACACTGAAGCTTTCTTT. Its protein is CASSAGSGPNTEAFF. The chain uses TRBV9 and TRBJ1-1, with D unresolved. Deletions cut 3 bases from V and 1 base from J, with 13 bases between. The CDR3 covers 15 residues. Per germline, CDR1 SGDLS and CDR2 YYNGEE.

The CDR3 nucleotides read TGTGCCAGCAGCGTAGGCTTAGGGGGAGACCCTGGAAACACCATATATTTT. Encoded protein: CASSVGLGGDPGNTIYF. The V call is TRBV9, the J call TRBJ1-3; the D gene is possibly TRBD1 (6 bases). CDR1 and CDR2 (germline): SGDLS, YYNGEE. The CDR3 length is 17 residues. V was cut by 0 bases and J by 2 bases, with 15 bases left in between.

The chain recombines TRBV15 with TRBJ2-7; no firm D call. The germline gives CDR1 LNHNV, CDR2 YYDKDF (reference sequence). This CDR3 comprises 15 residues. V was cut by 4 bases and J by 3 bases, with 16 bases left in between. In DNA form, the CDR3 reads TGTGCCACCAGCAATTTGAGCGCTTCCTACTACGAGCAGTACTTC. Amino acids: CATSNLSASYYEQYF.

V usage is TRBV4-1 and J usage is TRBJ1-5; D gene unclear. Trimming stripped 0 bases from V and 4 bases from J, with 10 bases between. CDR1 MGHRA and CDR2 YSYEKL come from the germline V gene. The CDR3 runs to 15 residues. The CDR3 DNA reads TGCGCCAGCAGCCAAGACCCAATAGGGAATCAGCCCCAGCATTTT. It codes for CASSQDPIGNQPQHF.

V and J are TRBV7-9 and TRBJ1-2, with D perhaps matching TRBD1 (6 bases). Germline V gene data show CDR1 as SEHNR and CDR2 as FQNEAQ (reference sequence). V lost 1 base and J lost 8, with 14 bases in between. The CDR3 extends over 14 amino acids. CDR3: CASSLVDRYSGYTF. The DNA for the CDR3 is TGTGCCAGCAGCTTAGTTGACAGGTACTCGGGCTACACCTTC. The full variable domain, completed using reference TRBV7-9 and TRBJ1-2, is DTGVSQNPRHKITKRGQNVTFRCDPISEHNRLYWYRQTLGQGPEFLTYFQNEAQLEKSRLLSDRFSAERPKGSFSTLEIQRTEQGDSAMYLCASSLVDRYSGYTFGSGTRLTVV.

This chain joins TRBV11-2 and TRBJ2-3; 8 bases map to TRBD2. The CDR3 consists of 15 residues. V lost 1 base, J lost 3 bases, and 3 bases stayed unmatched. The germline V gene has CDR1 SGHAT and CDR2 FQNNGV. The chain's CDR3 is CASSLAGRGTDTQYF. The CDR3 coding sequence is TGTGCCAGCAGCTTAGCCGGGAGGGGGACAGATACGCAGTATTTT.

The J gene is TRBJ2-3, the V gene TRBV28; 9 nucleotides match TRBD2. Germline V gene sequence: CDR1 MDHEN, CDR2 SYDVKM. V was pared by 2 bases and J by 2 bases, with 5 bases of the junction left unmatched. The CDR3 loop spans 16 amino acids. For the CDR3, the DNA is TGTGCCAGCAGTTTAATAGCGGGAGAGAACACAGATACGCAGTATTTT. Protein: CASSLIAGENTDTQYF.

The chain joins TRBV27 to TRBJ1-6; D is possibly TRBD1 (5 bases). Germline loops: CDR1 MNHEY, CDR2 SMNVEV (reference sequence). CDR3 size: 15 residues. The V end lost 3 bases, the J end lost 0 bases, and 6 bases lay between the germline ends. The CDR3 loop is CASSFQGSYNSPLHF. The CDR3 nucleotides read TGTGCCAGCAGTTTCCAGGGCTCCTATAATTCACCCCTCCACTTT.

The chain joins TRBV11-2 to TRBJ2-7; D perhaps matches TRBD1 (5 bases). V lost 1 base and J 2 bases, leaving 12 bases between the germline ends. The CDR3 is 15 residues long. Germline values: CDR1 SGHAT, CDR2 FQNNGV. The CDR3 nucleotides read TGTGCCAGCAGCTTAGCAGGGCCTATTGCCTACGAGCAGTACTTC. Its translation is CASSLAGPIAYEQYF.

This sequence joins TRBV7-3 and TRBJ1-2; 7 positions match TRBD1. The germline V gene has CDR1 SGHTA and CDR2 FQGTGA. This CDR3 is built from 14 residues. Germline trimming cut 6 bases from V and 4 bases from J; bases unmatched to any gene: 8. The CDR3 DNA follows: TGTGCCAGCAGGTCTATTCGGGACAGCTATGGCTACACCTTC. Its translation: CASRSIRDSYGYTF.

This rearrangement joins TRBV6-6 to TRBJ1-1, with D perhaps matching TRBD1 (6 bases). There are 14 residues in the CDR3. Trimming shortened V by 8 bases and J by 2 bases, and 15 bases separated the two germline ends. Germline V lookup: CDR1 MNHNY, CDR2 SVGAGI (reference sequence). For the CDR3, the DNA is TGTGCCAGCGTTATAGGGGGGACTAACACTGAAGCTTTCTTT. It translates to CASVIGGTNTEAFF.

The chain combines TRBV18 with TRBJ2-1; 9 bases map to TRBD1. The CDR3 is 14 residues long. V gave up 3 bases and J gave up 7 bases; unmatched junction bases: 4. Germline CDR1 and CDR2: KGHSH and LQKENI. CDR3 sequence reads: CASSPGTGWNEQFF. CDR3 DNA: TGTGCCAGCTCACCTGGGACAGGGTGGAATGAGCAGTTCTTC.

The chain has TRBV30 and TRBJ1-2; 8 positions agree with TRBD1. J lost 6 bases, V lost 2 bases, and 11 bases had no gene match. The CDR3 is made up of 15 amino acids. The germline gives CDR1 GTSNPN, CDR2 SVGIG (reference sequence). CDR3 nucleotides: TGTGCCTGGAGTATAGCCGGGGACAGGACGAATGGCTACACCTTC. Protein: CAWSIAGDRTNGYTF.

This clone was detected once. The chain is built from TRBV7-6 and TRBJ2-5; D is possibly TRBD1 (6 bases). The germline CDR1 and CDR2 sequences are SGHVS and FNYEAQ. Trimming removed 5 bases from V and 2 bases from J, with 12 bases in between. The length of the CDR3 is 14 residues. The CDR3 DNA reads as TGTGCCAGCAGCCTAGGCAGGGGTCAAGAGACCCAGTACTTC. Protein: CASSLGRGQETQYF.

The chain recombines TRBV2 with TRBJ2-7; 9 nucleotides match TRBD2. Trimming took 10 bases from V and 2 from J; bases not matched to a gene: 6. Germline V gives CDR1 SNHLY, CDR2 FYNNEI. The CDR3 extends over 13 amino acids. CDR3 DNA sequence: TGTGCCACCAGGACTAGCGAACCCTACGAGCAGTACTTC. This encodes CATRTSEPYEQYF.